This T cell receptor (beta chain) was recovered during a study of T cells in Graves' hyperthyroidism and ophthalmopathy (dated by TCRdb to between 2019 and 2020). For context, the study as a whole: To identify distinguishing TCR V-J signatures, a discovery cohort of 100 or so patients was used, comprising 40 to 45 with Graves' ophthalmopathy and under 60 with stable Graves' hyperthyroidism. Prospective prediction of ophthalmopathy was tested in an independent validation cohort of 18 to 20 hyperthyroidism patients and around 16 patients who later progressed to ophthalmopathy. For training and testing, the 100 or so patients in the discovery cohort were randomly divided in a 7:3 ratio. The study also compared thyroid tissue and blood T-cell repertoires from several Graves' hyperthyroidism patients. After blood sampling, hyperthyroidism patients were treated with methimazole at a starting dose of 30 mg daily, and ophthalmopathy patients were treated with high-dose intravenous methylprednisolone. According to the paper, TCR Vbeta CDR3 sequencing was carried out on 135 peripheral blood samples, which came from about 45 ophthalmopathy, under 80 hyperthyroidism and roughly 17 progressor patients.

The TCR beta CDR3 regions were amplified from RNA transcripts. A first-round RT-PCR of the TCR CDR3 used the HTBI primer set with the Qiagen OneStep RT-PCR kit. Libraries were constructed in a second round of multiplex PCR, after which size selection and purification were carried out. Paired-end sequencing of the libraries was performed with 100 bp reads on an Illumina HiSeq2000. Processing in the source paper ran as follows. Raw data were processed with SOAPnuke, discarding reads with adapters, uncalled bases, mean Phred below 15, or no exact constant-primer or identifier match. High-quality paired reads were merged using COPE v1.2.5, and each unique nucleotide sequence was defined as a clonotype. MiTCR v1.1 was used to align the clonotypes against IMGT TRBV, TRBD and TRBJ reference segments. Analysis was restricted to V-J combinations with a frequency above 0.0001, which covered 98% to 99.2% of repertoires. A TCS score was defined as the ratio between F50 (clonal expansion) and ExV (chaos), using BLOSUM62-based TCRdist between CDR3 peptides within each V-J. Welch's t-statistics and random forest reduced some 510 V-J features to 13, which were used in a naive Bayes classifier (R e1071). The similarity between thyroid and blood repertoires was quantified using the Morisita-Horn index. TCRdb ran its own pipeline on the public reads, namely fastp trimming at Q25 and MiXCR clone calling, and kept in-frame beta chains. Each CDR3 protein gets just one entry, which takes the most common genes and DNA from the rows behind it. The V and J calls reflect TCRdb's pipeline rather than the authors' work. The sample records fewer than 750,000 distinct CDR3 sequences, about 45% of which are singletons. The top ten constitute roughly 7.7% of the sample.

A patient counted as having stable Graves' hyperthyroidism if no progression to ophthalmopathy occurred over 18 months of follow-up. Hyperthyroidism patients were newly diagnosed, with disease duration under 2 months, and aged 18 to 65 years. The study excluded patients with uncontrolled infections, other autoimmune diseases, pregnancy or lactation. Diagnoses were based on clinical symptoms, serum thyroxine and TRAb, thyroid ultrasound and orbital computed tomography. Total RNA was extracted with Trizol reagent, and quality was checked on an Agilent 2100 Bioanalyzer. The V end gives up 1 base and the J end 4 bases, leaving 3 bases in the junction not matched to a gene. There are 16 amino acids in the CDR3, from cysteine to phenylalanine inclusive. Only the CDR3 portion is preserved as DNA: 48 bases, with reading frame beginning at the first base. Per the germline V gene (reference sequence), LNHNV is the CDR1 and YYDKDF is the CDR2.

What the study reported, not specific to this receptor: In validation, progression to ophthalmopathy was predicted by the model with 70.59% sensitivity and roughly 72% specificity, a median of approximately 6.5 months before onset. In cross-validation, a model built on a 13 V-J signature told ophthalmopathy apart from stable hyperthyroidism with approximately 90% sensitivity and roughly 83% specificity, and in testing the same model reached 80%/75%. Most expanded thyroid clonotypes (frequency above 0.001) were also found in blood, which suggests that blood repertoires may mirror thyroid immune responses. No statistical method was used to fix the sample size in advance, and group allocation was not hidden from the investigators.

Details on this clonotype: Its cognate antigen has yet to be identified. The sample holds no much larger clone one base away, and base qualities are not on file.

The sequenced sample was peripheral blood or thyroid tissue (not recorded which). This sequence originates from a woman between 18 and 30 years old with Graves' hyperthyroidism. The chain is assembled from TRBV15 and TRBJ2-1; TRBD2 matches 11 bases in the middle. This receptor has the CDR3 CATSRGLAGKYNEQFF. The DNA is TGTGCCACCAGCAGAGGACTAGCGGGAAAATACAATGAGCAGTTCTTC.